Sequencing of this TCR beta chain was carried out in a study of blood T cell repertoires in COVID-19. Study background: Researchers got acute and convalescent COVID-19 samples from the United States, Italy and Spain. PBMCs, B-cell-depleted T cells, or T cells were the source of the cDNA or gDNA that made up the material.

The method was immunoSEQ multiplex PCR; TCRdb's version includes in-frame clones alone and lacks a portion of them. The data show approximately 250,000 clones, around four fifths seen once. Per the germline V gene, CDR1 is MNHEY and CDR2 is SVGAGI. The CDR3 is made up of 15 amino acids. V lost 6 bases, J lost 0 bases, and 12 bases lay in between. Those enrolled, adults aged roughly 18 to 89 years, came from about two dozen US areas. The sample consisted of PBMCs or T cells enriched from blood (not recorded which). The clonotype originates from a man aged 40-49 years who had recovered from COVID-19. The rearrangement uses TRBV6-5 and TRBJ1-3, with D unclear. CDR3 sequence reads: CASRPKSFSGNTIYF. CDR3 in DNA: TGTGCCAGCAGACCGAAGAGCTTCTCTGGAAACACCATATATTTT.